These 9 T cell receptor beta chains were sequenced from one sample in a study of control samples from healthy donors and cancer patients. The data were produced by immunoSEQ multiplex PCR, yet TCRdb's version contains in-frame clones alone and is incomplete. Of 190,000 or so clones listed, 90% to 95% are singletons. The sample was blood. These receptor sequences come from a young man in good health.

The gene calls are TRBV14 and TRBJ2-1, with D unresolved. CDR3 length: 11 amino acids. Germline CDR1 SGHDN, CDR2 FVKESK. V was shortened by 5 bases and J by 3 bases, with 2 bases between the two germline ends. The CDR3 DNA sequence: TGTGCCAGCAGCTTCTACAATGAGCAGTTCTTC. It encodes CASSFYNEQFF. Variable domain in full (rest from reference TRBV14 and TRBJ2-1): EAGVTQFPSHSVIEKGQTVTLRCDPISGHDNLYWYRRVMGKEIKFLLHFVKESKQDESGMPNNRFLAERTGGTYSTLKVQPAELEDSGVYFCASSFYNEQFFGPGTRLTVL.

The chain is built from TRBV2 and TRBJ2-5; D remains unclear. CDR3 length: 15 residues. Germline V CDR1 and CDR2: SNHLY, FYNNEI. V was clipped by 2 bases and J by 1 base, with 11 bases between them. CDR3 region: CASSESGPAQETQYF. In DNA form, the CDR3 reads TGTGCCAGCAGTGAAAGTGGCCCGGCCCAAGAGACCCAGTACTTC. Supplemented by reference TRBV2 and TRBJ2-5, the full variable domain reads EPEVTQTPSHQVTQMGQEVILRCVPISNHLYFYWYRQILGQKVEFLVSFYNNEISEKSEIFDDQFSVERPDGSNFTLKIRSTKLEDSAMYFCASSESGPAQETQYFGPGTRLLVL.

This rearrangement joins TRBV7-9 to TRBJ2-2; D is uncertain. The ends were cut back, 5 bases at V and 9 bases at J, with 10 bases in the middle. Per germline, CDR1 SEHNR and CDR2 FQNEAQ (reference sequence). The CDR3 has 12 amino acids. The CDR3 DNA follows: TGTGCCAGCAGCCTAGAGGTGTGGGAGCTGTTTTTT. Translated, it gives CASSLEVWELFF.

This chain links TRBV24-1 with TRBJ2-7; D unresolved. V was pared by 5 bases and J by 4 bases, with 5 bases between. The CDR3 runs to 11 residues. Germline lookup yields CDR1 KGHDR and CDR2 SFDVKD. Here the CDR3 DNA reads TGTGCCACCAGTGCCGGGTACGAGCAGTACTTC. Amino acid sequence: CATSAGYEQYF.

The chain carries TRBV25-1 and TRBJ1-2; D gene unclear. Germline V gene lookup returns CDR1 MGHDK and CDR2 SYGVNS. Trimming took 2 bases from V and 3 from J, leaving 7 bases between them. This CDR3 contains 13 residues. CDR3 in DNA: TGTGCCAGCAGTGAAGGCAGCTACTATGGCTACACCTTC. Translating it yields CASSEGSYYGYTF.

The chain links TRBV27 to TRBJ2-1, with a possible D match to TRBD2 (6 bases). The CDR3 extends over 15 amino acids. Germline V gene lookup returns CDR1 MNHEY and CDR2 SMNVEV (reference sequence). With 4 bases removed from V and 4 bases from J, the gap between germline ends came to 14 bases. The CDR3 DNA sequence: TGTGCCAGCAGTTCGGGACTGGCAATGTACAATGAGCAGTTCTTC. It codes for CASSSGLAMYNEQFF.

The chain combines TRBV5-1 with TRBJ2-3; perhaps TRBD1 as D (6 bases). The CDR3 contains 16 residues. V was shortened by 4 bases and J by 0 bases, with 15 bases between the two germline ends. CDR1 and CDR2 (germline): SGHRS, YFSETQ. The CDR3 nucleotides read TGCGCCAGCAGCCGCTACAGGACAGCTAGCACAGATACGCAGTATTTT. Translating gives CASSRYRTASTDTQYF.

This clone was observed once. The chain recombines TRBV5-8 with TRBJ2-7; the match to TRBD1 covers 7 bases. The CDR3 contains 15 residues. V lost 0 bases and J lost 2; bases outside the gene matches: 5. Germline V lookup: CDR1 SGHTS, CDR2 YDEGEE. The CDR3 DNA sequence: TGTGCCAGCAGCTTGGGAGGGGGCCTTACCTACGAGCAGTACTTC. This encodes CASSLGGGLTYEQYF.

J is TRBJ2-3 and V is TRBV5-4; possible D gene TRBD2, 6 bases. CDR3 length: 15 residues. With 0 bases removed from V and 2 bases from J, the gap between germline ends came to 10 bases. The germline V gene has CDR1 SGHNT and CDR2 YYREEE (reference sequence). CDR3 coding DNA: TGTGCCAGCAGCTTGGGACTAGAGTACACAGATACGCAGTATTTT. Translating gives CASSLGLEYTDTQYF.